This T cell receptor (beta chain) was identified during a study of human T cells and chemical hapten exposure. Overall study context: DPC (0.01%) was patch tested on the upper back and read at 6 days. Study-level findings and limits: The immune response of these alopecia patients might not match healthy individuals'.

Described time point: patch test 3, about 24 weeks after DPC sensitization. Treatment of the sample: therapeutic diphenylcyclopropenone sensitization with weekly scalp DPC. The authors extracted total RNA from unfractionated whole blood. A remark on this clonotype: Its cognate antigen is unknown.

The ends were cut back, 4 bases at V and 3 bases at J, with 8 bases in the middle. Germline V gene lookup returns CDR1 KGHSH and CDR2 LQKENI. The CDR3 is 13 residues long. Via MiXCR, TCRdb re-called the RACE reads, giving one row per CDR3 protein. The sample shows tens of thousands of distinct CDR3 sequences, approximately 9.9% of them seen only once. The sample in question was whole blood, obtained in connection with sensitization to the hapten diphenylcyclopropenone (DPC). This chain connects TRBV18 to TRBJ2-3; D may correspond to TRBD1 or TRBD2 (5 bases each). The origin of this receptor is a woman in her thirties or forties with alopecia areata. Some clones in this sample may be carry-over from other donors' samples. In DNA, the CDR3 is TGTGCCAGCTCACTCAGGGAGACAGATACGCAGTATTTT. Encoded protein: CASSLRETDTQYF. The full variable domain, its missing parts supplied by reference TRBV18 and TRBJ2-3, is NAGVMQNPRHLVRRRGQEARLRCSPMKGHSHVYWYRQLPEEGLKFMVYLQKENIIDESGMPKERFSAEFPKEGPSILRIQQVVRGDSAAYFCASSLRETDTQYFGPGTRLTVL.